This T cell receptor (beta chain) was recovered during a study of cytomegalovirus exposure and HLA in healthy donors. A remark on this clone: The antigen is not known.

V lost 7 bases to trimming and J lost 0 bases, with 9 bases between them. The CDR3 totals 13 residues. The germline CDR1 and CDR2 sequences are SNHLY and FYNNEI. General study points: Rare TCR sequences dominated, though some public TCRs recurred in many donors.

The PCR employed 60 Vbeta primers together with 13 Jbeta primers. The method was immunoSEQ multiplex PCR; TCRdb's version includes in-frame clones alone and lacks a portion of them. The profile covers some 130,000 clones, with roughly 8.8% appearing a single time and roughly 6.4% taken by the ten largest. The gene calls are TRBV2 and TRBJ1-1; maybe TRBD1 (6 bases). Material for sequencing was PBMCs. This receptor was taken from a woman between 40 and 50 years old in good health and CMV-seropositive. CDR3 amino acids: CASKDSVNTEAFF. The CDR3 DNA reads TGTGCCAGCAAGGACAGTGTGAACACTGAAGCTTTCTTT. Full variable domain (outside the CDR3, taken from reference TRBV2 and TRBJ1-1): EPEVTQTPSHQVTQMGQEVILRCVPISNHLYFYWYRQILGQKVEFLVSFYNNEISEKSEIFDDQFSVERPDGSNFTLKIRSTKLEDSAMYFCASKDSVNTEAFFGQGTRLTVV.